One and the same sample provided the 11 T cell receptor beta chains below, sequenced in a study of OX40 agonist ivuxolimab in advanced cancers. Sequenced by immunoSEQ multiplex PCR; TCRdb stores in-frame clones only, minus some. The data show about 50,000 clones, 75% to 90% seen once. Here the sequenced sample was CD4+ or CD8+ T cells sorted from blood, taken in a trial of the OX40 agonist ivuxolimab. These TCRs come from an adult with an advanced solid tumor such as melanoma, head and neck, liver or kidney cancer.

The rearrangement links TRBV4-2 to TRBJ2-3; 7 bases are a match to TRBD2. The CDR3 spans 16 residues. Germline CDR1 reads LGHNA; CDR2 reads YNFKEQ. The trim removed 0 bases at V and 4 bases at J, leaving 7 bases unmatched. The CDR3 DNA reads TGTGCCAGCAGCCAAGATAATACGGGAGGCGCAGATACGCAGTATTTT. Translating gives CASSQDNTGGADTQYF.

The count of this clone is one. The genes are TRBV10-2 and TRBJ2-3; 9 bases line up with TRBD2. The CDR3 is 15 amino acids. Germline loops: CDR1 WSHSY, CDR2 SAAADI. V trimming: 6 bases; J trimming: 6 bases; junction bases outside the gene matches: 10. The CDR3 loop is CASRQTSGGGDTQYF. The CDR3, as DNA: TGCGCCAGCAGGCAGACTAGCGGCGGGGGGGATACGCAGTATTTT.

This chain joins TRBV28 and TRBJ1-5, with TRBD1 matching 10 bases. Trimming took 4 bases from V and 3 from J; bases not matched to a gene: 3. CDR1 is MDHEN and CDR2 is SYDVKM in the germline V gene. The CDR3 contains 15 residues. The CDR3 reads CASSSDRGFNQPQHF. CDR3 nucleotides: TGTGCCAGCAGTTCGGACAGGGGGTTCAATCAGCCCCAGCATTTT.

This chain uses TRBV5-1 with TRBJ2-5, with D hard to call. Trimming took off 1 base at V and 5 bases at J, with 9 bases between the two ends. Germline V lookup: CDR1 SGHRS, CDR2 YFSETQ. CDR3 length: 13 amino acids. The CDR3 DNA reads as TGCGCCAGCAGCTTGATTGGATCGGAGACCCAGTACTTC. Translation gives CASSLIGSETQYF. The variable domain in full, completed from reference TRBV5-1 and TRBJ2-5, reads KAGVTQTPRYLIKTRGQQVTLSCSPISGHRSVSWYQQTPGQGLQFLFEYFSETQRNKGNFPGRFSGRQFSNSRSEMNVSTLELGDSALYLCASSLIGSETQYFGPGTRLLVL.

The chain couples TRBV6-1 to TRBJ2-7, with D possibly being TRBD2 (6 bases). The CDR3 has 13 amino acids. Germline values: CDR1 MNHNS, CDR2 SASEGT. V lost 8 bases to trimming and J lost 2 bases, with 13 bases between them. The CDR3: CASWGLSAYEQYF. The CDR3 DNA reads TGTGCCAGCTGGGGACTCTCCGCCTACGAGCAGTACTTC.

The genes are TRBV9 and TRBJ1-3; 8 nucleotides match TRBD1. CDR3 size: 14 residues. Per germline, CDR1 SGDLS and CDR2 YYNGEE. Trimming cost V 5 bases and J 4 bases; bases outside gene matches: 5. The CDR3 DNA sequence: TGTGCCAGCAGACAGACAGGGGCAGGAAACACCATATATTTT. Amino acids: CASRQTGAGNTIYF.

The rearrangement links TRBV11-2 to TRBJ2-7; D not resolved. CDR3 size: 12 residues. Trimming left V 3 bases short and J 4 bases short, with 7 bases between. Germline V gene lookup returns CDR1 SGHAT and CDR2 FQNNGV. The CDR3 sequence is CASSLSSYEQYF. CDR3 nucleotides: TGTGCCAGCAGCTTGTCCTCGTACGAGCAGTACTTC. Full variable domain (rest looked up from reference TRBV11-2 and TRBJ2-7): EAGVAQSPRYKIIEKRQSVAFWCNPISGHATLYWYQQILGQGPKLLIQFQNNGVVDDSQLPKDRFSAERLKGVDSTLKIQPAKLEDSAVYLCASSLSSYEQYFGPGTRLTVT.

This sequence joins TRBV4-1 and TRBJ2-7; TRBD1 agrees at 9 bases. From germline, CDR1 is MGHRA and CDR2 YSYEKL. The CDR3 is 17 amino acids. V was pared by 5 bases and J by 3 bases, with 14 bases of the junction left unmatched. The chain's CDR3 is CASSKTSTTGGIYEQYF. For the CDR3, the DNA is TGCGCCAGCAGCAAGACATCCACGACAGGGGGGATCTACGAGCAGTACTTC.

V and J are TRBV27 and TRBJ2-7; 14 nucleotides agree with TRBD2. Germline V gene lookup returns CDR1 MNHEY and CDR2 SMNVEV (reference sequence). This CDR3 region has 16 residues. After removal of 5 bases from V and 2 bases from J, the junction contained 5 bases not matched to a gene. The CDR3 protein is CASSARLAGGPYEQYF. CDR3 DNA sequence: TGTGCCAGCAGTGCCCGACTAGCGGGGGGGCCCTACGAGCAGTACTTC.

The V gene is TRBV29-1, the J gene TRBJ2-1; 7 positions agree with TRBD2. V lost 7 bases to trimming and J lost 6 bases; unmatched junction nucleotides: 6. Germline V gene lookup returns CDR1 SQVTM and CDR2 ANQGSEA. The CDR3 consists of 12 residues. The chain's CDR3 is CSARDYPNEQFF. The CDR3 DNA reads TGCAGCGCGAGGGACTACCCCAATGAGCAGTTCTTC.

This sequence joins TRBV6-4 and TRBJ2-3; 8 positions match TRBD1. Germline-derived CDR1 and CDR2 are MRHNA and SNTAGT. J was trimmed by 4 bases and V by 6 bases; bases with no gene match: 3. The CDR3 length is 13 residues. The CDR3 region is CASRKTGADTQYF. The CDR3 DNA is TGTGCCAGCAGAAAGACAGGGGCAGATACGCAGTATTTT.